What follows are 14 T cell receptor beta chains derived from one specimen sequenced in a study of breast tumors, draining lymph nodes, adjacent tissues. Breast cancer patients provided tissue from their axillary draining lymph nodes. Each CDR3 protein gets one entry after TCRdb re-called the multiplex PCR reads with MiXCR. The repertoire has tens of thousands of distinct CDR3 sequences, approximately 19% of them found once; the top ten carry 2% to 2.5%. The sample taken for sequencing was axillary lymph node tissue. The receptors were gathered from a female donor with breast cancer. Some clones in this sample may be carry-over from other donors' samples.

This clonotype was seen at least ten times. At one of its ends the junction is not consistent with the germline gene, which may arise from a read error. The rearrangement uses TRBV4-1 and TRBJ1-2; 8 nucleotides align to TRBD1. This CDR3 is built from 17 residues. Germline V gene data show CDR1 as MGHRA and CDR2 as YSYEKL. Here the CDR3 reads CASTQILDRGAGYGYTF. CDR3 DNA sequence: TGCGCCAGCACCCAAATCCTAGACAGGGGAGCAGGCTATGGCTACACCTTC.

The genes are TRBV4-3 and TRBJ2-2; TRBD2 matches 14 bases. CDR1 is LGHNA, CDR2 YSLEER, per germline. There are 19 residues in the CDR3. With V trimmed by 0 bases and J by 7 bases, 10 bases remained unmatched. The CDR3 loop is CASSQDLSGTSGRIGELFF. The CDR3 nucleotides read TGCGCCAGCAGCCAAGATCTCTCCGGGACTAGCGGGAGAATCGGGGAGCTGTTTTTT.

Points on this clonotype: This clone may be a read error of a much larger clone one base away. The rearrangement uses TRBV6-1 and TRBJ2-3, with TRBD2 matching 9 bases. The CDR3 runs to 15 residues. The V gene's germline CDR1 is MNHNS and CDR2 SASEGT. CDR3 in amino acids: CANSKLAGLTDTQYF. The CDR3 DNA reads TGTGCCAACAGTAAACTAGCGGGCCTCACAGATACGCAGTATTTT.

This clonotype showed up many times. The chain recombines TRBV7-2 with TRBJ2-5; 7 nucleotides agree with TRBD2. Trimming cost V 5 bases and J 7 bases; bases outside gene matches: 10. CDR1 SGHTA and CDR2 FQGNSA come from the germline V gene. The CDR3 extends over 14 amino acids. Here the CDR3 DNA reads TGTGCCAGCAGCAGCCTAGCGGTTGGGGGGACCCAGTACTTC. Its protein product is CASSSLAVGGTQYF. Using reference TRBV7-2 and TRBJ2-5 for the parts outside the CDR3, the full variable domain is GAGVSQSPSNKVTEKGKDVELRCDPISGHTALYWYRQSLGQGLEFLIYFQGNSAPDKSGLPSDRFSAERTGGSVSTLTIQRTQQEDSAVYLCASSSLAVGGTQYFGPGTRLLVL.

This clonotype has at least ten counts. V is TRBV7-2 and J is TRBJ2-1, with 12 bases identical to TRBD2. The trim removed 5 bases at V and 7 bases at J, leaving 6 bases unmatched. CDR1 and CDR2 (germline): SGHTA, FQGNSA. CDR3 length equals 15 residues. The CDR3 protein is CASSPTSGGTNEQFF. CDR3 DNA: TGTGCCAGCAGCCCAACTAGCGGGGGGACTAATGAGCAGTTCTTC.

This clonotype was observed at least ten times. This rearrangement joins TRBV5-5 to TRBJ2-3, with D hard to call. The V end lost 4 bases, the J end lost 1 base, and 4 bases lay between the germline ends. The CDR3 sequence is 12 residues long. Germline V gene sequence: CDR1 SGHKS, CDR2 YYEKEE (reference sequence). The CDR3 sequence is CASSERTDTQYF. CDR3 DNA sequence: TGTGCCAGCAGCGAGCGCACAGATACGCAGTATTTT.

This clonotype was counted ten times or more. This chain links TRBV9 with TRBJ2-2; the D gene could be TRBD1 or TRBD2 (5 bases each). CDR3 size: 17 residues. The germline CDR1 and CDR2 sequences are SGDLS and YYNGEE. V shed 0 bases and J shed 4 bases, with 16 bases lying between them. This CDR3 reads CASSVGQGTPPTGELFF. As DNA, the CDR3 is TGTGCCAGCAGCGTAGGCCAAGGGACCCCTCCCACCGGGGAGCTGTTTTTT. Full variable domain (outside the CDR3, taken from reference TRBV9 and TRBJ2-2): DSGVTQTPKHLITATGQRVTLRCSPRSGDLSVYWYQQSLDQGLQFLIQYYNGEERAKGNILERFSAQQFPDLHSELNLSSLELGDSALYFCASSVGQGTPPTGELFFGEGSRLTVL.

This clonotype was observed many times. This chain links TRBV7-2 with TRBJ1-6; D possibly corresponds to TRBD1 (5 bases). The V end lost 1 base, the J end lost 7 bases, and 8 bases lay between the germline ends. The CDR3 is made up of 14 amino acids. Germline V gives CDR1 SGHTA, CDR2 FQGNSA. CDR3 in amino acids: CASSLVGTNSPLHF. The CDR3 DNA is TGTGCCAGCAGCTTAGTAGGGACCAATTCACCCCTCCACTTT.

Comments on this clonotype: A clone one base away is much larger, so this may be a read error. The chain carries TRBV19 and TRBJ1-4; D is perhaps TRBD1 (6 bases). The CDR3 covers 17 residues. Germline lookup yields CDR1 LNHDA and CDR2 SQIVND (reference sequence). V lost 2 bases to trimming and J lost 3 bases, with 16 bases between them. CDR3 coding DNA: TGTGCCAGTAGTATAAGGGACATATCGGCACCTAATGAAAAACTGTTTTTT. Its protein is CASSIRDISAPNEKLFF.

In its sample, this clonotype was seen many times. The rearrangement joins TRBV2 to TRBJ1-6, with 9 bases fitting TRBD1. Germline trimming cut 4 bases from V and 7 bases from J; bases unmatched to any gene: 5. Per the germline V gene, CDR1 is SNHLY and CDR2 is FYNNEI. This CDR3 has 15 residues. The CDR3 sequence: CASSGGTGRNSPLHF. The DNA of the CDR3 is TGTGCCAGCAGTGGAGGGACAGGGAGAAATTCACCCCTCCACTTT.

The chain joins TRBV27 to TRBJ2-1; perhaps TRBD1 as D (6 bases). Trimming cost V 5 bases and J 6 bases, with 14 bases left between them. The CDR3 runs to 14 residues. Germline lookup yields CDR1 MNHEY and CDR2 SMNVEV (reference sequence). The CDR3 coding sequence is TGTGCCAGCAGTCCACAAACAGGGCCCAATGAGCAGTTCTTC. Translation: CASSPQTGPNEQFF.

As regards this clonotype: A much larger clone lies a single base off, so this may be a read error. The chain combines TRBV10-3 with TRBJ2-1, with D possibly being TRBD2 (6 bases). The CDR3 runs to 16 residues. Per the germline V gene, CDR1 is ENHRY and CDR2 is SYGVKD. The CDR3 DNA sequence: TGTGCCATCAGAAGGGAGACTAGTTCACAATACAGTGAGCAGTTCTTC. Its protein product is CAIRRETSSQYSEQFF.

The chain carries TRBV7-9 and TRBJ2-7, with unresolved D. This CDR3 has 12 amino acids. The V gene's germline CDR1 is SEHNR and CDR2 FQNEAQ (reference sequence). The V and J ends lost 5 bases and 2 bases respectively, with 7 bases between them. Written as DNA, the CDR3 is TGTGCCAGCAGCCCGACCCCCTACGAGCAGTACTTC. Its protein is CASSPTPYEQYF.

In regard to this clonotype: This clone may be a read error of a much larger clone one base away. The rearrangement joins TRBV7-8 to TRBJ2-2; a possible D gene is TRBD2 (5 bases). The CDR3 spans 12 residues. Per the germline V gene, CDR1 is SGHVS and CDR2 is FQNEAQ. The ends were cut back, 11 bases at V and 6 bases at J, with 13 bases in the middle. The DNA for the CDR3 is TGTGCCCTTGGAGGCCTCGCCGGGGAGCTGTTTTTT. Its protein product is CALGGLAGELFF.